This T cell receptor beta chain was captured by sequencing in a study of shared clonotypes between healthy human individuals. As for the study in general: Each donor's CD4 naive and CD4 memory cells filled three plates apiece, CD8 naive two, and CD8 memory one.

This clone was picked up many times. Its antigen is still unknown. Study-wide findings and caveats: Among the subsets, naive ones generally showed larger estimated richness than memory ones.

CDR1 is MDHEN, CDR2 SYDVKM, per germline. The J segment lost 7 bases and the V segment lost 6 bases, leaving 15 bases of the junction unmatched. The CDR3 loop spans 16 amino acids. The genomic DNA of each subset was split evenly across several immunoSEQ plates. Repertoires were generated with immunoSEQ multiplex PCR, while TCRdb's copy carries only in-frame clones and drops some. The data show 740,000 or so clones, 73% seen once. The sequenced material came from memory CD4+ T cells sorted from blood. Subset in this sample: CD45RA-negative fraction. The chain carries TRBV28 and TRBJ1-5; 7 bases map to TRBD1. This sequence was found in a woman aged 25 to 45 in good health. The CDR3 protein is CASSTVTRGRWQPQHF. The CDR3 region has the DNA TGTGCCAGCAGCACCGTTACAAGGGGGCGGTGGCAGCCCCAGCATTTT.